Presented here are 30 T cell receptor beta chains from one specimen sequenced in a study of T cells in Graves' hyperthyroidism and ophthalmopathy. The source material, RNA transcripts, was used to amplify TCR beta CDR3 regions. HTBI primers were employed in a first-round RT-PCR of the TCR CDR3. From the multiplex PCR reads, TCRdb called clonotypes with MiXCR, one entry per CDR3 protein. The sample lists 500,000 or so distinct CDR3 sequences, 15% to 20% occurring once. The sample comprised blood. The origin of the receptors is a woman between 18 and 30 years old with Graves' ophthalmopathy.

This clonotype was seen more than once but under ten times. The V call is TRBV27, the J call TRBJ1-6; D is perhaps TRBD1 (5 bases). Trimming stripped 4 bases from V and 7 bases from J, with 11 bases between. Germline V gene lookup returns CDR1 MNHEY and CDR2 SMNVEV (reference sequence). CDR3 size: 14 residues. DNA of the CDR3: TGTGCCAGCAGTTCCCAGGGTGGCAATTCACCCCTCCACTTT. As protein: CASSSQGGNSPLHF.

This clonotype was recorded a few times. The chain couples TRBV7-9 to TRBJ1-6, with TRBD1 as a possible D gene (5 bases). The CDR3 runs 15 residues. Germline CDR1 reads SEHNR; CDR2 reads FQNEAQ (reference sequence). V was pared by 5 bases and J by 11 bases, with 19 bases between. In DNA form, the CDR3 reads TGTGCCAGCAGCATCGGGGCCCCAGGGACCGCACCCCTCCACTTT. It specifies CASSIGAPGTAPLHF.

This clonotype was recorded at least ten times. CDR3 region: CASRPSGTENYEQYF. Here the CDR3 DNA reads TGTGCCAGCAGACCCAGCGGGACGGAGAACTACGAGCAGTACTTC. This rearrangement joins TRBV28 to TRBJ2-7; TRBD2 matches at 7 bases. V lost 6 bases, J lost 3 bases, and 11 bases stayed unmatched. The CDR3 is 15 residues long. The germline V gene encodes CDR1 MDHEN and CDR2 SYDVKM.

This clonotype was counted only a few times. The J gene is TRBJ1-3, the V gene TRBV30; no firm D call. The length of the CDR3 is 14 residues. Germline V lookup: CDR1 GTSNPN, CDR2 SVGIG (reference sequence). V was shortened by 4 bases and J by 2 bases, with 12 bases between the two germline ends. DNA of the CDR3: TGTGCCTGGACCCATAGTTCCGCTGGAAACACCATATATTTT. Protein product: CAWTHSSAGNTIYF.

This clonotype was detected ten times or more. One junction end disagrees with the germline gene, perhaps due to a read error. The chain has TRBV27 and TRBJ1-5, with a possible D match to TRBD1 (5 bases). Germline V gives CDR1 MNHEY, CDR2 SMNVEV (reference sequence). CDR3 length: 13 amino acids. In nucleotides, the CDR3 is TGCGCCAGCAGCTTCCGGGGGGACCAGCCCCAGCATTTT. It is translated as CASSFRGDQPQHF.

This CDR3 reads CASSLAGTADYGYTF. CDR3 in DNA: TGTGCCAGCAGCTTAGCCGGGACAGCAGACTATGGCTACACCTTC. The chain uses TRBV7-2 and TRBJ1-2; 7 bases are a match to TRBD1. J was trimmed by 3 bases and V by 0 bases; bases with no gene match: 4. The CDR3 contains 15 residues. Per the germline V gene, CDR1 is SGHTA and CDR2 is FQGNSA. The full variable domain, rest sourced from reference TRBV7-2 and TRBJ1-2, is GAGVSQSPSNKVTEKGKDVELRCDPISGHTALYWYRQSLGQGLEFLIYFQGNSAPDKSGLPSDRFSAERTGGSVSTLTIQRTQQEDSAVYLCASSLAGTADYGYTFGSGTRLTVV.

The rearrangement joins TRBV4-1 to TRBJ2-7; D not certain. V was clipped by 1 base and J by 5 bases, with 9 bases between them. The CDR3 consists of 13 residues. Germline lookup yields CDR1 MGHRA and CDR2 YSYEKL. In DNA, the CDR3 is TGCGCCAGCAGCCAAGTTTTCGGTGACGAGCAGTACTTC. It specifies CASSQVFGDEQYF.

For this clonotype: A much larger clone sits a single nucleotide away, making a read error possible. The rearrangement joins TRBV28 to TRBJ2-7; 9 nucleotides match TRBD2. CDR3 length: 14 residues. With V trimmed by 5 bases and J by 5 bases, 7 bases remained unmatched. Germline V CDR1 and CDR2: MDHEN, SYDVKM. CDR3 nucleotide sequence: TGTGCCAGCAGTCTAGGACTAGCGAGCCACGAGCAGTACTTC. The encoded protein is CASSLGLASHEQYF.

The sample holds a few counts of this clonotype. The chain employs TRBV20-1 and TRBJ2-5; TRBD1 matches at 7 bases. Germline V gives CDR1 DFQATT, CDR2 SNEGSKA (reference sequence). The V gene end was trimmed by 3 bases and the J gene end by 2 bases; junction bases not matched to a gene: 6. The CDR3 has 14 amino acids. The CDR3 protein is CSASFSTGQETQYF. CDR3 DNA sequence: TGCAGTGCTAGTTTCTCGACAGGGCAAGAGACCCAGTACTTC.

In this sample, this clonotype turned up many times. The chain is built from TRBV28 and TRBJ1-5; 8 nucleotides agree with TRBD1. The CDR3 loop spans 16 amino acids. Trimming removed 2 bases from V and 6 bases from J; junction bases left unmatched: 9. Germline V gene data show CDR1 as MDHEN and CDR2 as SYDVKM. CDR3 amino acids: CASSLNQGARGQPQHF. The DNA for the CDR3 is TGTGCCAGCAGTTTAAATCAGGGGGCGCGGGGTCAGCCCCAGCATTTT.

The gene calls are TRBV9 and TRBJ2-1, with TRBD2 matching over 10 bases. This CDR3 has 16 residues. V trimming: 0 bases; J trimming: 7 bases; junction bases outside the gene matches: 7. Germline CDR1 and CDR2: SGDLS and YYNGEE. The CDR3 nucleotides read TGTGCCAGCAGCGTAGAGGGTAGCGGGGGGAGGAATGAGCAGTTCTTC. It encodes CASSVEGSGGRNEQFF.

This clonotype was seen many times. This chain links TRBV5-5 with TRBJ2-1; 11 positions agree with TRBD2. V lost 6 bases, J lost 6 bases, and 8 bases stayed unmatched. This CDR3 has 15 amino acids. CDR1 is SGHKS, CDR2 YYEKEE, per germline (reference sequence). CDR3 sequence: CASTPGTSGFNEQFF. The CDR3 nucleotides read TGTGCCAGCACCCCCGGGACTAGCGGTTTCAATGAGCAGTTCTTC. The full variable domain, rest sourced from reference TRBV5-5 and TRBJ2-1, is DAGVTQSPTHLIKTRGQQVTLRCSPISGHKSVSWYQQVLGQGPQFIFQYYEKEERGRGNFPDRFSARQFPNYSSELNVNALLLGDSALYLCASTPGTSGFNEQFFGPGTRLTVL.

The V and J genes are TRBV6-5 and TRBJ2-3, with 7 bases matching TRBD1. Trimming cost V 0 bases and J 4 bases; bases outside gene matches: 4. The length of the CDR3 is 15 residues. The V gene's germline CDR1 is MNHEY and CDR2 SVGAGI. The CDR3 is CASSYSSTGADTQYF. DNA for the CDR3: TGTGCCAGCAGTTACTCGTCTACAGGGGCAGATACGCAGTATTTT.

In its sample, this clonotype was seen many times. The CDR3 here is CASIVLETYNYGYTF. The DNA for the CDR3 is TGTGCCAGCATCGTTTTGGAGACTTATAACTATGGCTACACCTTC. This sequence joins TRBV2 and TRBJ1-2, with D unclear. The CDR3 contains 15 residues. V lost 7 bases, J lost 1 base, and 16 bases lay in between. Germline V lookup: CDR1 SNHLY, CDR2 FYNNEI. The complete variable domain, with remaining parts taken from reference TRBV2 and TRBJ1-2, reads EPEVTQTPSHQVTQMGQEVILRCVPISNHLYFYWYRQILGQKVEFLVSFYNNEISEKSEIFDDQFSVERPDGSNFTLKIRSTKLEDSAMYFCASIVLETYNYGYTFGSGTRLTVV.

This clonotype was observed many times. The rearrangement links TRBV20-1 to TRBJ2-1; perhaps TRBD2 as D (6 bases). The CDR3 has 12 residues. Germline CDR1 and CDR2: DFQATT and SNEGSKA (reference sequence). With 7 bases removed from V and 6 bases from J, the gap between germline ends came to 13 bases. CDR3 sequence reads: CSELSSGNEQFF. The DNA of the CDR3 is TGCAGTGAATTAAGTAGCGGCAATGAGCAGTTCTTC.

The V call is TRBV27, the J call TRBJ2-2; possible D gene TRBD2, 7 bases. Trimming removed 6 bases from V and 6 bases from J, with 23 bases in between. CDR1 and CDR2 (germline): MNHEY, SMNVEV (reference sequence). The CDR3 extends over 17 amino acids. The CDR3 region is CASSSLVLGGGPGELFF. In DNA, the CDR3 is TGTGCCAGCAGCTCCCTGGTTTTAGGGGGAGGGCCCGGGGAGCTGTTTTTT.

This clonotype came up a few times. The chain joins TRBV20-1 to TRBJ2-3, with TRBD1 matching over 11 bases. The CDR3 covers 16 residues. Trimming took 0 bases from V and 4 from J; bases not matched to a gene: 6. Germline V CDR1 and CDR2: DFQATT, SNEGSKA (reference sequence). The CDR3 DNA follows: TGCAGTGCTAGAGATCCTGCGGGACAGGGGGCAGATACGCAGTATTTT. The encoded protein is CSARDPAGQGADTQYF.

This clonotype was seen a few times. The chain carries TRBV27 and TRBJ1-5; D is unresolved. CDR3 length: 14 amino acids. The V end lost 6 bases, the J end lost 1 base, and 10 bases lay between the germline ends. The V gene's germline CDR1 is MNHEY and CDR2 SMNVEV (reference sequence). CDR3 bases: TGTGCCAGCAGGGGCGGTATGAGCAATCAGCCCCAGCATTTT. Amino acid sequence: CASRGGMSNQPQHF.

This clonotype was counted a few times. The CDR3 DNA reads as TGTGCCACCTGGGACCACTCCTACAATGAGCAGTTCTTC. As protein: CATWDHSYNEQFF. The chain combines TRBV5-6 with TRBJ2-1, with D perhaps matching TRBD1 or TRBD2 (5 bases each). Trimming removed 9 bases from V and 0 bases from J, with 10 bases in between. The CDR3 runs 13 residues. Germline-derived CDR1 and CDR2 are SGHDT and YYEEEE.

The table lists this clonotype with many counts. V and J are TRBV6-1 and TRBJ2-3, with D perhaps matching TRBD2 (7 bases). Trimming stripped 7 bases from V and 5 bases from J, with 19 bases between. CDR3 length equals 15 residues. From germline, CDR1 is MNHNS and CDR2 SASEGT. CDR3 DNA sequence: TGTGCCAGCACCCTGAAGGGGGAGGGCGGAGATACGCAGTATTTT. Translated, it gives CASTLKGEGGDTQYF.

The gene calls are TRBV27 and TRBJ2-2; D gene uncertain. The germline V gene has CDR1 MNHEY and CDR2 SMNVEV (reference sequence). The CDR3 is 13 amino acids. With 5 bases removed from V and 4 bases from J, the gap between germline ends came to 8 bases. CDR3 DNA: TGTGCCAGCAGTACATACGGCACCGGGGAGCTGTTTTTT. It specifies CASSTYGTGELFF.

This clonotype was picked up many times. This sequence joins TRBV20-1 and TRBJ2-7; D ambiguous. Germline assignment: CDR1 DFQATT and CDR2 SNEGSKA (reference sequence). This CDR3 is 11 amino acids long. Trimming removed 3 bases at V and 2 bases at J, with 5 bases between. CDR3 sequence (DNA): TGCAGTGCTAGTGTCCCCTACGAGCAGTACTTC. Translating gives CSASVPYEQYF.

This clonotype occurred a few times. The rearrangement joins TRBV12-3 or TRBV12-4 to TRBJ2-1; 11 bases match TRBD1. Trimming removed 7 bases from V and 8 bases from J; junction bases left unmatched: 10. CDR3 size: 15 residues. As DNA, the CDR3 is TGTGCCAGCATCGCCGGGACAGGGGGTTTTTATGAGCAGTTCTTC. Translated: CASIAGTGGFYEQFF.

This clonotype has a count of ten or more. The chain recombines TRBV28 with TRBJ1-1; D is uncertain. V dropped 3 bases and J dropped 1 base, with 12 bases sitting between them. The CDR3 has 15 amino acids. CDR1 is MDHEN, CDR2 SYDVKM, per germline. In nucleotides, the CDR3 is TGTGCCAGCAGTTTTCGGGGAGTGGGGAACACTGAAGCTTTCTTT. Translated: CASSFRGVGNTEAFF.

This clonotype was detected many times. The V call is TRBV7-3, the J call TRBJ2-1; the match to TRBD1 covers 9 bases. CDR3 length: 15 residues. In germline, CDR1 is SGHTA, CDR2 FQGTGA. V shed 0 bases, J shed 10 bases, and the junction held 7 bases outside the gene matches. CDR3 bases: TGTGCCAGCAGCTTAACGGGGGACAGGGACCGCGAGCAGTTCTTC. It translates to CASSLTGDRDREQFF. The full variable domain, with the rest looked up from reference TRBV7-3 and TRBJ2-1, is GAGVSQTPSNKVTEKGKYVELRCDPISGHTALYWYRQSLGQGPEFLIYFQGTGAADDSGLPNDRFFAVRPEGSVSTLKIQRTERGDSAVYLCASSLTGDRDREQFFGPGTRLTVL.

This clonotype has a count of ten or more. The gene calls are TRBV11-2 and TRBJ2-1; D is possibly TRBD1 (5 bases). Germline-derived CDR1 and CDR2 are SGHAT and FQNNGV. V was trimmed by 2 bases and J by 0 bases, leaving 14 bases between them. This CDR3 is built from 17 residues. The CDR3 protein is CASSLKQGWDSYNEQFF. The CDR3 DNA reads TGTGCCAGCAGCTTAAAGCAGGGCTGGGACTCCTACAATGAGCAGTTCTTC.

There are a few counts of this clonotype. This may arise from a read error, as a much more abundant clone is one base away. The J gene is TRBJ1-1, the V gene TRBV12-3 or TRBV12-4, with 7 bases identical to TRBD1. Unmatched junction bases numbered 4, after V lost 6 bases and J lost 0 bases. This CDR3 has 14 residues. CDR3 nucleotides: TGTGCCAGCAGCTACGGGACAGTGAACACTGAAGCTTTCTTT. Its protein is CASSYGTVNTEAFF.

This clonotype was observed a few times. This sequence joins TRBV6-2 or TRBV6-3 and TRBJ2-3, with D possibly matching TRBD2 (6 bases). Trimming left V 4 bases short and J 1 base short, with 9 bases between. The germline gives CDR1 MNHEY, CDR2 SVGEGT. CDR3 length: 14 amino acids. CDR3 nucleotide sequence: TGTGCCAGCAGTTCCATAGCGGGCACAGATACGCAGTATTTT. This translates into CASSSIAGTDTQYF.

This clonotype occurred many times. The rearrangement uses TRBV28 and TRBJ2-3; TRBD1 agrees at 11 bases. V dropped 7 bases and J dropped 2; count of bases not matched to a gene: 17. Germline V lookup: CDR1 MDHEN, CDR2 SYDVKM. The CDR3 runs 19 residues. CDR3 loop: CASTGWWTGGYGITDTQYF. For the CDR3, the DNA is TGTGCCAGCACCGGGTGGTGGACAGGGGGCTATGGGATCACAGATACGCAGTATTTT.

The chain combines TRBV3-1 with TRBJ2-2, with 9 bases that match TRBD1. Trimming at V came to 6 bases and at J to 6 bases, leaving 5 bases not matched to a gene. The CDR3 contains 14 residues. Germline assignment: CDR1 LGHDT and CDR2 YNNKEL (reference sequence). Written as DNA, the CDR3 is TGTGCCAGCAGTTACCACAGGGGGCCCGGGGAGCTGTTTTTT. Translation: CASSYHRGPGELFF.